This T cell receptor beta chain derives from a study of T cell repertoires in cytomegalovirus infection. Whole-study findings and limits: HLA-C-restricted CMV clonotypes gave the most frequent clonotype in two of eight donors.

In its sample, this clonotype was seen many times. Its specificity is not known. TCRdb re-derived calls from the reads in MiXCR, one entry per CDR3 protein. The table records about 150,000 distinct CDR3 sequences, 23% of them present only once. The germline V gene has CDR1 SGHTA and CDR2 FQGNSA. The CDR3 is 15 residues long. With 2 bases removed from V and 1 base from J, the gap between germline ends came to 11 bases. The sequence came from a human donor in good health (CMV status not recorded). Some clones in this sample may be carry-over from other donors' samples. The chain carries TRBV7-2 and TRBJ2-5; D not certain. Sequencing input: PBMCs. The CDR3 DNA is TGTGCCAGCAGCTTAAAAGGGCAGCCCCAAGAGACCCAGTACTTC. It yields the protein CASSLKGQPQETQYF.